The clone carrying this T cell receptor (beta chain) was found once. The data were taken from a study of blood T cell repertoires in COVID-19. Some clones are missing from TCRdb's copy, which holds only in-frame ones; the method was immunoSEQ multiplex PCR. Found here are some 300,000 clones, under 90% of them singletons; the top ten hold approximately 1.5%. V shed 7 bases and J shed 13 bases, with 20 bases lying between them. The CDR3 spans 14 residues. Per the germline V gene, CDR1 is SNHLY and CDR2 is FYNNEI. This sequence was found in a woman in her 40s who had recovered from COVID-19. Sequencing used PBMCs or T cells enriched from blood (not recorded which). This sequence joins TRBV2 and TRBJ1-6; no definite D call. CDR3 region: CASTVRASNWPLHF. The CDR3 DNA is TGTGCCAGCACCGTGCGGGCCTCGAATTGGCCCCTCCACTTT.